Presented here are 4 T cell receptor beta chains from one specimen sequenced in a study of early T cells in non-severe SARS-CoV-2 infection. TCRdb reanalysed the 5' RACE reads using MiXCR and keeps one entry per CDR3 protein. Of more than 35,000 distinct CDR3 sequences detected, 3% to 4.5% appear once; the ten largest clones hold 9% to 10%. Sample: whole blood. These receptors all stem from an adult who was a healthcare worker with PCR-confirmed SARS-CoV-2 infection or an uninfected control (not recorded which).

In its sample, this clonotype was seen many times. In DNA, the CDR3 is TGTGCCATCATGGGGCACCCCGGTGATTCACCCCTCCACTTT. The encoded protein is CAIMGHPGDSPLHF. V is TRBV10-3 and J is TRBJ1-6; tentatively, D is TRBD1 (5 bases). The CDR3 spans 14 residues. CDR1 ENHRY and CDR2 SYGVKD come from the germline V gene. The germline V and J ends were trimmed by 7 bases and 8 bases, with 15 bases remaining between them.

This clonotype was seen at least ten times. The chain links TRBV6-6 to TRBJ2-3, with D maybe TRBD2 (5 bases). This CDR3 contains 11 residues. CDR1 is MNHNY and CDR2 is SVGAGI in the germline V gene (reference sequence). The V end lost 7 bases, the J end lost 8 bases, and 10 bases lay between the germline ends. The CDR3 spells CASNSRGTQYF. The CDR3 coding sequence is TGTGCCAGCAACAGCCGGGGTACGCAGTATTTT.

There are a few counts of this clonotype. The chain uses TRBV20-1 and TRBJ2-3; D uncertain. CDR1 DFQATT and CDR2 SNEGSKA come from the germline V gene (reference sequence). V dropped 6 bases and J dropped 0 bases, with 7 bases sitting between them. This CDR3 contains 12 residues. The chain's CDR3 is CSAVPSTDTQYF. The CDR3 DNA is TGCAGTGCCGTCCCTAGCACAGATACGCAGTATTTT.

Concerning this clonotype itself: Since a much larger clone is just one base distant, this may be a read error. The chain is built from TRBV11-2 and TRBJ2-4; 9 nucleotides align to TRBD2. This CDR3 region has 17 residues. Germline V gives CDR1 SGHAT, CDR2 FQNNGV. The CDR3 reads CASSPVSGSGAKNIQHF. The CDR3 nucleotides are TGTGCCAGCAGCCCAGTTAGCGGGAGCGGGGCCAAAAACATTCAGCACTTC.